The present T cell receptor beta chain was sequenced within a study of blood T cells in healthy people across ages. Overall study results and limits: Any changes in expanded clonotypes were possibly confounded, as donor CMV status remained unknown.

Combining a sample-barcoded 5' primer with a J-beta primer mix, a second PCR ran for 7 to 11 cycles. Using its own MiXCR run on the 5' RACE reads, TCRdb lists one record per CDR3 protein. The table lists just under 900,000 distinct CDR3 sequences, around 30% of them singletons. CDR3 length: 12 amino acids. CDR1 is MDHEN and CDR2 is SYDVKM in the germline V gene. Whenever a sample was processed, at least 6 million PBMCs were isolated. At least 6 micrograms of total RNA were extracted per sample. This clonotype was observed a handful of times. Antigen: not known. Germline and junction disagree at one end, which may indicate a read error.

The J gene is TRBJ2-5, the V gene TRBV28; 7 nucleotides match TRBD1. Sequenced: blood. The TCR comes from a woman older than 75 in good health. DNA of the CDR3: TGTACCAGCAGTCCCAGGGGGGAGACCCAGTACTTC. Its protein product is CTSSPRGETQYF.